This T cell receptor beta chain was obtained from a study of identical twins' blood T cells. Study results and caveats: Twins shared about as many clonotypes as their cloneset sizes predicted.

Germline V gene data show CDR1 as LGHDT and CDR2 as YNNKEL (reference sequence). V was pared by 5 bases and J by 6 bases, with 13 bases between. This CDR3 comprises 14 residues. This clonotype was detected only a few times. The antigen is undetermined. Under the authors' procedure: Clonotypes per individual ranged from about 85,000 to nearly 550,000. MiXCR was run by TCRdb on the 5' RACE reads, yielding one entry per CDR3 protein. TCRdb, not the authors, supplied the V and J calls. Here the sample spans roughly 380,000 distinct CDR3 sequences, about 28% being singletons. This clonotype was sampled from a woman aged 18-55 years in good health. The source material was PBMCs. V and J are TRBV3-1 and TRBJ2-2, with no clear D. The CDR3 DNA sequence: TGTGCCAGCAGCTCCTCGGACGCACCCGGGGAGCTGTTTTTT. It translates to CASSSSDAPGELFF.